This T cell receptor beta chain derives from a study of PD-L1 blockade in urothelial cancer. About the study: In the patient group, about 90% of the roughly 29 were males with bladder-origin urothelial cancer. Analyzed time points were 3 weeks (second dose) and 6 weeks after therapy began.

As for this clone: Its antigen is not identified.

Stated time point: peripheral blood 6 weeks after treatment start. It was locally advanced or metastatic urothelial carcinoma that patients had. Here immunoSEQ multiplex PCR was the method, and the copy in TCRdb shows in-frame clones only, minus some. Seen here are around 100,000 clones, approximately 90% observed once, and the top ten hold 3.5% to 4.5%. Study observations and caveats: Where pretreatment blood TCR clonality fell below the median, better survival was predicted.

This receptor was identified in a man in his fifties or sixties with urothelial cancer. The sample here was PBMCs, taken around atezolizumab (anti-PD-L1) treatment.

The CDR3 is CAWGQSYEQYF. The CDR3 DNA is TGTGCCTGGGGACAGTCCTACGAGCAGTACTTC. J is TRBJ2-7 and V is TRBV30, with D possibly matching TRBD1 (6 bases). The germline V and J ends were trimmed by 5 bases and 1 base, with 6 bases remaining between them. Per germline, CDR1 GTSNPN and CDR2 SVGIG (reference sequence). There are 11 residues in the CDR3.